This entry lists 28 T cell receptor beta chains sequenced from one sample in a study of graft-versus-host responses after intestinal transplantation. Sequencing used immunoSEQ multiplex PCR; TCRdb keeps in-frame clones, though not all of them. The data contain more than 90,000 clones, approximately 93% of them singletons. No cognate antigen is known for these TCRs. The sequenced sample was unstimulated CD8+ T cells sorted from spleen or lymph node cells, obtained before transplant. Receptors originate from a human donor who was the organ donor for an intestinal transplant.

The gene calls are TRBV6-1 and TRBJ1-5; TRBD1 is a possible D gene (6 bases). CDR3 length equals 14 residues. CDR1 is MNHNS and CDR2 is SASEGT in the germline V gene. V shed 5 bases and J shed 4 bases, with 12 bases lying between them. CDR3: CASSLGQINQPQHF. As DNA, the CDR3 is TGTGCCAGCAGTCTTGGACAGATAAATCAGCCCCAGCATTTT.

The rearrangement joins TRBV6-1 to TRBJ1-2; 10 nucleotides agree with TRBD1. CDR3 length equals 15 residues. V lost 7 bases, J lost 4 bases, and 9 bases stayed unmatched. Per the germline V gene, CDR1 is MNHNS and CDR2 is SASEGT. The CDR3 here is CASTITGTGAYGYTF. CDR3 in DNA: TGTGCCAGCACCATAACCGGGACAGGGGCCTATGGCTACACCTTC.

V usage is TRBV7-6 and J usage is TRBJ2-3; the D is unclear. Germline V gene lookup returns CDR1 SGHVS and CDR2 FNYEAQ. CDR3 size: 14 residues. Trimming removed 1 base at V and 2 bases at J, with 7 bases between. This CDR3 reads CASSLDPVTDTQYF. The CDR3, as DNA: TGTGCCAGCAGCTTAGATCCGGTCACAGATACGCAGTATTTT.

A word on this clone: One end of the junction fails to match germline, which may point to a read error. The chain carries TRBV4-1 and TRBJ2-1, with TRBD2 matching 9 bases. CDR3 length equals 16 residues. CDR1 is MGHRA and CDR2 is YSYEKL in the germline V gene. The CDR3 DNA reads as TGTGCCAGCAGCCAAGAAGGGGGACTAGCCCAAGATGAGCAGTTCTTC. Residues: CASSQEGGLAQDEQFF.

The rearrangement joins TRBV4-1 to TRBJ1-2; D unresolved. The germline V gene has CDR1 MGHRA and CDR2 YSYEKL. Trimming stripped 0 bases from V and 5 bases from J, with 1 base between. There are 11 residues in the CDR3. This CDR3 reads CASSQDYGYTF. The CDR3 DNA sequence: TGCGCCAGCAGCCAAGATTATGGCTACACCTTC.

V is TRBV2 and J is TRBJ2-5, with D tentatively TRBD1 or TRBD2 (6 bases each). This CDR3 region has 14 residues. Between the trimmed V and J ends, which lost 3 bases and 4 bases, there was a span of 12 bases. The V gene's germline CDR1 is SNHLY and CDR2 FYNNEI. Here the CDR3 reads CASSDGGPSETQYF. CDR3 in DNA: TGTGCCAGCAGTGACGGGGGCCCGTCAGAGACCCAGTACTTC.

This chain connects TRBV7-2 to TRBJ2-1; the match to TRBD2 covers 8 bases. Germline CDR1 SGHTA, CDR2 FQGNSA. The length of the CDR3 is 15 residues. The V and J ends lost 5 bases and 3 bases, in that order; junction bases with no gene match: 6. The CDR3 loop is CASSIIAGFYNEQFF. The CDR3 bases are TGTGCCAGCAGCATTATAGCGGGATTCTACAATGAGCAGTTCTTC.

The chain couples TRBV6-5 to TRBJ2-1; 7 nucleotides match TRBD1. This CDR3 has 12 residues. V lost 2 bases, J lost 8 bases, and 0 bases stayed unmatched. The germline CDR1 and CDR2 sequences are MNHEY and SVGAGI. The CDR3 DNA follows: TGTGCCAGCAGTTACACAGGGGATGAGCAGTTCTTC. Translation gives CASSYTGDEQFF.

The CDR3 loop reads CASSSMTSSSTDTQYF. The CDR3 DNA reads as TGTGCCAGTAGTTCTATGACATCCTCTAGCACAGATACGCAGTATTTT. The chain has TRBV19 and TRBJ2-3; D uncertain. CDR3 length: 16 residues. CDR1 and CDR2 (germline): LNHDA, SQIVND (reference sequence). Deletions cut 5 bases from V and 0 bases from J, with 15 bases between. Full variable domain (rest looked up from reference TRBV19 and TRBJ2-3): DGGITQSPKYLFRKEGQNVTLSCEQNLNHDAMYWYRQDPGQGLRLIYYSQIVNDFQKGDIAEGYSVSREKKESFPLTVTSAQKNPTAFYLCASSSMTSSSTDTQYFGPGTRLTVL.

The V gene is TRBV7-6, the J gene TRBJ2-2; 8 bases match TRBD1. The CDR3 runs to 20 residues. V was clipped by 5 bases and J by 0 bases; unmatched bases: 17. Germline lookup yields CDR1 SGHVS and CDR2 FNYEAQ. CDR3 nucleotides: TGTGCCAGCAGCCCGGGGTTGGACAGGGCCCACCTCGCGAACACCGGGGAGCTGTTTTTT. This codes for CASSPGLDRAHLANTGELFF.

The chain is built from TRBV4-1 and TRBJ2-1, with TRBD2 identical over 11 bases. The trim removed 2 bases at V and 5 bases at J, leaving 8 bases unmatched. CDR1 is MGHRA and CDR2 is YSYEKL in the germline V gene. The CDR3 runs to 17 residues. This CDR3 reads CASSQQRSLAGDNEQFF. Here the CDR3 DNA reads TGCGCCAGCAGCCAACAACGATCACTAGCGGGAGACAATGAGCAGTTCTTC.

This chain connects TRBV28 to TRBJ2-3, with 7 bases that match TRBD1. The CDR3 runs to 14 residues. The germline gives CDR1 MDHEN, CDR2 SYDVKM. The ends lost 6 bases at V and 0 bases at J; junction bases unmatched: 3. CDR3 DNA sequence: TGTGCCAGCAGGGACAGGCCTAGCACAGATACGCAGTATTTT. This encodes CASRDRPSTDTQYF.

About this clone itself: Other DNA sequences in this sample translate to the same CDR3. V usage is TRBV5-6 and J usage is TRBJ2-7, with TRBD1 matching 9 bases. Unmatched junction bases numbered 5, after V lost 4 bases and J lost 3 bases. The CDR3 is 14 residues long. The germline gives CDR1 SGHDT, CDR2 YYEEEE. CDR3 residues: CASSPPGQGYEQYF. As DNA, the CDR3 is TGTGCCAGCAGCCCCCCGGGACAGGGCTACGAGCAGTACTTC. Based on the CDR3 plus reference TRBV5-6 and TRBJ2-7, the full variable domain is DAGVTQSPTHLIKTRGQQVTLRCSPKSGHDTVSWYQQALGQGPQFIFQYYEEEERQRGNFPDRFSGHQFPNYSSELNVNALLLGDSALYLCASSPPGQGYEQYFGPGTRLTVT.

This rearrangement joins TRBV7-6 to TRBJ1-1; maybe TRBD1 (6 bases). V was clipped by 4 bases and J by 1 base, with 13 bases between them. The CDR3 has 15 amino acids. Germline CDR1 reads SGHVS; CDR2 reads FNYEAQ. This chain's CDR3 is CASSSDSTGNTEAFF. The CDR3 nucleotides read TGTGCCAGCAGCTCAGACTCGACAGGGAACACTGAAGCTTTCTTT.

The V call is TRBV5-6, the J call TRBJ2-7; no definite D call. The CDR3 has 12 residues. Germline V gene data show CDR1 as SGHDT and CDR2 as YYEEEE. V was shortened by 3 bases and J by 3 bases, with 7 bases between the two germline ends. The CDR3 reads CASSYEVYEQYF. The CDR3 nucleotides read TGTGCCAGCAGCTACGAGGTCTACGAGCAGTACTTC.

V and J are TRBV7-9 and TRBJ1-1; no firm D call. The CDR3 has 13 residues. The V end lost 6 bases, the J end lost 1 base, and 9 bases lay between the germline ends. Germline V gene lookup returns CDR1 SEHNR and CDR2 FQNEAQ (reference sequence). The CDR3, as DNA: TGTGCCAGCAGGGAGGATCCGAACACTGAAGCTTTCTTT. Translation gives CASREDPNTEAFF.

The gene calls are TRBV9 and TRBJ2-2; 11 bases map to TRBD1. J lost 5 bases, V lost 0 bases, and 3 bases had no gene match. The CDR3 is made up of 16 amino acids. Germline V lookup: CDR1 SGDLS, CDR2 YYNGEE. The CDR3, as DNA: TGTGCCAGCAGCGTAGTTGGGACAGGGGGAACCGGGGAGCTGTTTTTT. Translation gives CASSVVGTGGTGELFF.

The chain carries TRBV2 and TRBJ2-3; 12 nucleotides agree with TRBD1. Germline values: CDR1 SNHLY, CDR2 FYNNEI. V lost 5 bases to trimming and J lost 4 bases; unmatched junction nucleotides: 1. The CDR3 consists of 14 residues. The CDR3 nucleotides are TGTGCCAGCAGTCGGGACAGGGGGCCAGATACGCAGTATTTT. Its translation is CASSRDRGPDTQYF.

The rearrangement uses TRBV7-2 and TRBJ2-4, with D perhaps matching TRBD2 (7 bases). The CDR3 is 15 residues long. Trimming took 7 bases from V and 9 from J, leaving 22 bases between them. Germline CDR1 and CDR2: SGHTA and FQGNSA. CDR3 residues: CASTSLGGAQGIQYF. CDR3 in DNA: TGTGCCAGCACCTCCCTGGGGGGGGCCCAGGGCATTCAGTACTTC.

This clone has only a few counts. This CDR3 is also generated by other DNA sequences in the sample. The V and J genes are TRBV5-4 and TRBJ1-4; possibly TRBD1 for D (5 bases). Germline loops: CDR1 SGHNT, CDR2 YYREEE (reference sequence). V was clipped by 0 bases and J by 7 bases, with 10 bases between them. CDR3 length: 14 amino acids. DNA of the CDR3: TGTGCCAGCAGCTTGGAAGGGGTGGGTGAAAAACTGTTTTTT. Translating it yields CASSLEGVGEKLFF.

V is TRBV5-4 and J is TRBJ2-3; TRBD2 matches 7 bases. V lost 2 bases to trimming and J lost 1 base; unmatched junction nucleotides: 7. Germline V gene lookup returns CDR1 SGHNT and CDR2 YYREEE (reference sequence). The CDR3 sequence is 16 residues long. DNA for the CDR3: TGTGCCAGCAGCTTATTCCGGCTAGCGGGCACAGATACGCAGTATTTT. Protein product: CASSLFRLAGTDTQYF.

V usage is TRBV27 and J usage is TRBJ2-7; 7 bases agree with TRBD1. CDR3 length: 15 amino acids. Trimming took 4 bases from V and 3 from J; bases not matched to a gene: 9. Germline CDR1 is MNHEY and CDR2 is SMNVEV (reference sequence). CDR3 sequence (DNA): TGTGCCAGCAGTTCCCGGGGACAGATATTCTACGAGCAGTACTTC. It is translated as CASSSRGQIFYEQYF.

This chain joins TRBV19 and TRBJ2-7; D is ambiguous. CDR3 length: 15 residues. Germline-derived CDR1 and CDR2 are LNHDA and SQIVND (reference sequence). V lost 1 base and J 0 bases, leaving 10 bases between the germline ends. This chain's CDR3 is CASSIGARSSYEQYF. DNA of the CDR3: TGTGCCAGTAGTATAGGGGCCAGAAGCTCCTACGAGCAGTACTTC.

CDR3 DNA: TGTGCCAGCAGCGGACTAGCGGGGCTCTACGAGCAGTACTTC. Protein sequence: CASSGLAGLYEQYF. V gene TRBV2 combines with J gene TRBJ2-7; 12 positions match TRBD2. This CDR3 contains 14 residues. Losses at the gene ends were 6 bases for V and 3 bases for J; bases not matched to a gene: 3. CDR1 is SNHLY and CDR2 is FYNNEI in the germline V gene.

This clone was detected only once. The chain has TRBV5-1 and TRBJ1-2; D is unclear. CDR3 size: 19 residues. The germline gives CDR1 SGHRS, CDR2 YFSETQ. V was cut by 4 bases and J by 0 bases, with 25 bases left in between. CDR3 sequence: CASSQGPGTEQHTNYGYTF. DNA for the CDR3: TGCGCCAGCAGCCAAGGACCGGGAACAGAGCAACATACTAACTATGGCTACACCTTC.

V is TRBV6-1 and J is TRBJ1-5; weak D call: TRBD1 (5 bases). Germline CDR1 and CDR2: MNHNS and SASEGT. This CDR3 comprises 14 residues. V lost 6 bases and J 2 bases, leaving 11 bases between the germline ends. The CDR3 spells CASSLRAGNQPQHF. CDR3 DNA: TGTGCCAGCAGCCTCAGGGCTGGCAATCAGCCCCAGCATTTT.

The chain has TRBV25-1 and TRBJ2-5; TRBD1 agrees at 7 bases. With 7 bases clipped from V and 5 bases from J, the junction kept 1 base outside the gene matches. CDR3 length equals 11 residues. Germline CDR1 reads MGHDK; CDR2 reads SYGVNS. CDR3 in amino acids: CASTRGETQYF. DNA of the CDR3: TGTGCCAGCACCAGGGGGGAGACCCAGTACTTC.

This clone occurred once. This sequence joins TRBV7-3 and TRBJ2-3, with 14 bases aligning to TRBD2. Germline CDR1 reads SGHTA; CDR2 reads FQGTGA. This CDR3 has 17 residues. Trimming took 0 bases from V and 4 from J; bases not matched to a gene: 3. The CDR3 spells CASSLTGTSGRSDTQYF. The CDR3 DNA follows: TGTGCCAGCAGCTTAACGGGGACTAGCGGGAGATCAGATACGCAGTATTTT.